The 19 T cell receptor beta chains listed next were all sequenced from one sample in a study of blood T cell repertoires in COVID-19. Some clones are missing from TCRdb's copy, which holds only in-frame ones; the method was immunoSEQ multiplex PCR. The profile covers 300,000 to 450,000 clones, with about 80% appearing a single time and 0.85% to 1.2% taken by the ten largest. The specimen sequenced was peripheral blood. The receptors here all came from a human donor with acute or convalescent COVID-19. The donor label of this sample is uncertain.

The chain joins TRBV3-1 (or the pseudogene TRBV3-2) to TRBJ2-2; 7 bases are a match to TRBD2. The V and J ends lost 2 bases and 1 base, in that order; junction bases with no gene match: 7. Per the germline V gene, CDR1 is LGHDT and CDR2 is YNNKEL (reference sequence). There are 17 residues in the CDR3. For the CDR3, the DNA is TGTGCCAGCAGCCAAACACTCAGCGGGGTGAACACCGGGGAGCTGTTTTTT. Translated: CASSQTLSGVNTGELFF.

The V gene is TRBV28, the J gene TRBJ2-6; TRBD1 aligns across 9 bases. This CDR3 contains 16 residues. V lost 7 bases and J lost 1; bases outside the gene matches: 5. Germline loops: CDR1 MDHEN, CDR2 SYDVKM. CDR3 region: CASIGQGISGANVLTF. The DNA of the CDR3 is TGTGCCAGCATAGGACAGGGGATTTCTGGGGCCAACGTCCTGACTTTC.

This clone was seen a single time. The chain links TRBV7-8 to TRBJ2-1, with D perhaps matching TRBD2 (6 bases). V was trimmed by 5 bases and J by 2 bases, leaving 13 bases between them. The length of the CDR3 is 15 residues. From germline, CDR1 is SGHVS and CDR2 FQNEAQ. CDR3 sequence: CASSLWGGAYNEQFF. DNA of the CDR3: TGTGCCAGCAGCCTTTGGGGCGGGGCCTACAATGAGCAGTTCTTC.

The V call is TRBV6-5, the J call TRBJ1-6; 8 positions match TRBD1. The ends lost 0 bases at V and 9 bases at J; junction bases unmatched: 7. Looked up from germline, CDR1 is MNHEY and CDR2 is SVGAGI. The CDR3 length is 16 residues. CDR3 nucleotides: TGTGCCAGCAGTTACTCCCCAGGGGGCGTCGGTTCACCCCTCCACTTT. Amino acid sequence: CASSYSPGGVGSPLHF.

The chain recombines TRBV4-1 with TRBJ2-3; D is undetermined. The CDR3 sequence is 17 residues long. The germline V gene has CDR1 MGHRA and CDR2 YSYEKL. V was clipped by 6 bases and J by 0 bases, with 19 bases between them. The CDR3 loop reads CASSLRPVTSSTDTQYF. The CDR3 region has the DNA TGCGCCAGCAGTCTACGACCGGTGACTTCTAGCACAGATACGCAGTATTTT.

The chain has TRBV6-1 and TRBJ2-2, with 12 bases identical to TRBD2. Germline-derived CDR1 and CDR2 are MNHNS and SASEGT. The CDR3 is 19 amino acids. The V and J ends lost 3 bases and 1 base, in that order; junction bases with no gene match: 9. Written as DNA, the CDR3 is TGTGCCAGCAGTGAGGCGTGGGGACTAGCGGGTCTGAACACCGGGGAGCTGTTTTTT. Encoded protein: CASSEAWGLAGLNTGELFF.

This sequence joins TRBV4-2 and TRBJ2-2, with 8 positions matching TRBD2. The CDR3 has 16 amino acids. The germline V gene has CDR1 LGHNA and CDR2 YNFKEQ. With 4 bases clipped from V and 4 bases from J, the junction kept 8 bases outside the gene matches. Here the CDR3 DNA reads TGTGCCAGCAGCCCCTCGGGAGGGCTGATCACCGGGGAGCTGTTTTTT. Translating it yields CASSPSGGLITGELFF.

The chain employs TRBV5-1 and TRBJ1-1; D remains ambiguous. The germline V gene has CDR1 SGHRS and CDR2 YFSETQ. This CDR3 has 12 residues. V was pared by 1 base and J by 5 bases, with 6 bases between. The CDR3 region is CASSLPETEAFF. The CDR3 nucleotides read TGCGCCAGCAGCTTGCCCGAGACTGAAGCTTTCTTT. Variable domain in full (rest from reference TRBV5-1 and TRBJ1-1): KAGVTQTPRYLIKTRGQQVTLSCSPISGHRSVSWYQQTPGQGLQFLFEYFSETQRNKGNFPGRFSGRQFSNSRSEMNVSTLELGDSALYLCASSLPETEAFFGQGTRLTVV.

To note about this clone: One end of the junction varies from germline; a read error may be responsible. The chain links TRBV3-1 (or the pseudogene TRBV3-2) to TRBJ1-1; D not certain. CDR3 size: 14 residues. CDR1 and CDR2 from the germline V gene are LGHDT and YNNKEL (reference sequence). The CDR3 sequence: CASSQDWRNAEAFF. DNA of the CDR3: TGTGCCAGCAGCCAAGATTGGAGGAACGCTGAAGCTTTCTTT.

This sequence joins TRBV3-1 (or the pseudogene TRBV3-2) and TRBJ1-1; 9 positions agree with TRBD1. Germline CDR1 reads LGHDT; CDR2 reads YNNKEL (reference sequence). The CDR3 totals 16 residues. V shed 4 bases, J shed 6 bases, and the junction held 12 bases outside the gene matches. The CDR3 is CASSLISGTGSAEAFF. CDR3 bases: TGTGCCAGCAGCCTCATCAGCGGGACAGGGTCTGCTGAAGCTTTCTTT.

This chain uses TRBV19 with TRBJ1-5; weak D call: TRBD1 (6 bases). The CDR3 spans 15 residues. CDR1 and CDR2 from the germline V gene are LNHDA and SQIVND (reference sequence). Trimming stripped 10 bases from V and 3 bases from J, with 19 bases between. The CDR3 nucleotides are TGTGCCACTACACCGGCAGGGGTGGTCAATCAGCCCCAGCATTTT. This gives the protein CATTPAGVVNQPQHF.

CDR3 nucleotides: TGTGCCAGCAACGTCGTAAGGGAGTATGGCTACACCTTC. Translation: CASNVVREYGYTF. The rearrangement joins TRBV6-5 to TRBJ1-2; D not certain. The CDR3 has 13 amino acids. Trimming removed 7 bases from V and 5 bases from J, with 14 bases in between. Per the germline V gene, CDR1 is MNHEY and CDR2 is SVGAGI.

V gene TRBV2 combines with J gene TRBJ2-1, with TRBD1 identical over 9 bases. The length of the CDR3 is 17 residues. The V gene end was trimmed by 5 bases and the J gene end by 7 bases; junction bases not matched to a gene: 15. The V gene's germline CDR1 is SNHLY and CDR2 FYNNEI. The CDR3 here is CASSPLWGQGTRNEQFF. The CDR3 DNA reads as TGTGCCAGCAGTCCACTGTGGGGACAGGGAACGCGGAATGAGCAGTTCTTC. The full variable domain, its missing parts supplied by reference TRBV2 and TRBJ2-1, is EPEVTQTPSHQVTQMGQEVILRCVPISNHLYFYWYRQILGQKVEFLVSFYNNEISEKSEIFDDQFSVERPDGSNFTLKIRSTKLEDSAMYFCASSPLWGQGTRNEQFFGPGTRLTVL.

The chain carries TRBV6-5 and TRBJ1-4; the D gene is possibly TRBD1 (5 bases). Trimming left V 2 bases short and J 8 bases short, with 12 bases between. CDR1 MNHEY and CDR2 SVGAGI come from the germline V gene. The CDR3 sequence is 14 residues long. DNA for the CDR3: TGTGCCAGCAGTTACAGTGGGGCGAACGAAAAACTGTTTTTT. Residues: CASSYSGANEKLFF.

This clone has only one observation. The rearrangement uses TRBV30 and TRBJ2-7; possibly TRBD1 for D (5 bases). CDR1 is GTSNPN, CDR2 SVGIG, per germline (reference sequence). Trimming left V 4 bases short and J 0 bases short, with 16 bases between. CDR3 length: 15 residues. For the CDR3, the DNA is TGTGCCTGGAAGGAGCAGGGTGTCCTCTCCTACGAGCAGTACTTC. Its translation: CAWKEQGVLSYEQYF.

This chain joins TRBV19 and TRBJ1-1, with TRBD1 as a possible D gene (6 bases). Germline-derived CDR1 and CDR2 are LNHDA and SQIVND (reference sequence). Trimming took 5 bases from V and 5 from J, leaving 18 bases between them. The CDR3 extends over 15 amino acids. As DNA, the CDR3 is TGTGCCAGTAGTGACAGGATCTTTGTTCGGACTGAAGCTTTCTTT. It codes for CASSDRIFVRTEAFF. The whole variable domain, filled in from reference TRBV19 and TRBJ1-1, reads DGGITQSPKYLFRKEGQNVTLSCEQNLNHDAMYWYRQDPGQGLRLIYYSQIVNDFQKGDIAEGYSVSREKKESFPLTVTSAQKNPTAFYLCASSDRIFVRTEAFFGQGTRLTVV.

This chain links TRBV5-1 with TRBJ1-3, with D tentatively TRBD1 (6 bases). The CDR3 is 18 amino acids. Trimming left V 4 bases short and J 0 bases short, with 20 bases between. Germline V gene data show CDR1 as SGHRS and CDR2 as YFSETQ. Here the CDR3 DNA reads TGCGCCAGCAGCCGCGGACAGCAGGTTTCTTTCTCTGGAAACACCATATATTTT. Translated, it gives CASSRGQQVSFSGNTIYF. Full variable domain (missing parts from reference TRBV5-1 and TRBJ1-3): KAGVTQTPRYLIKTRGQQVTLSCSPISGHRSVSWYQQTPGQGLQFLFEYFSETQRNKGNFPGRFSGRQFSNSRSEMNVSTLELGDSALYLCASSRGQQVSFSGNTIYFGEGSWLTVV.

The rearrangement joins TRBV2 to TRBJ1-2; a weak D match, TRBD1 (6 bases). Germline CDR1 and CDR2: SNHLY and FYNNEI. V was shortened by 6 bases and J by 5 bases, with 19 bases between the two germline ends. The length of the CDR3 is 15 residues. The CDR3 here is CASRSDRPPGYGYTF. The CDR3, as DNA: TGTGCCAGCAGGTCTGACAGGCCCCCTGGGTATGGCTACACCTTC.

A word on this clone: Other DNA sequences of this sample code for an identical CDR3. The rearrangement uses TRBV18 and TRBJ1-1; D might be TRBD1 (5 bases). Per the germline V gene, CDR1 is KGHSH and CDR2 is LQKENI. V was cut by 3 bases and J by 8 bases, with 13 bases left in between. The CDR3 has 13 amino acids. CDR3 loop: CASSPAGRREAFF. DNA of the CDR3: TGTGCCAGCTCACCGGCAGGGCGGCGCGAAGCTTTCTTT.